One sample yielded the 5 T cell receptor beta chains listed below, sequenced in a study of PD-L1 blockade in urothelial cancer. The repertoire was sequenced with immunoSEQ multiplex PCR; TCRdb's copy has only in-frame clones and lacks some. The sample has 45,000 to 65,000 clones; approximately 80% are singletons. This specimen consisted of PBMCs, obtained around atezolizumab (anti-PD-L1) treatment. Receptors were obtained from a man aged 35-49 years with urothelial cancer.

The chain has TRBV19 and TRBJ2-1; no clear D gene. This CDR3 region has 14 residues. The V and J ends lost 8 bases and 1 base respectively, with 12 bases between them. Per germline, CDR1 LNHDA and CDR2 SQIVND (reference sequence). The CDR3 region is CASGDRVSYNEQFF. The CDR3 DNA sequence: TGTGCCAGTGGCGACCGGGTTTCCTACAATGAGCAGTTCTTC.

This CDR3 reads CASSQERRPNKNIQYF. Here the CDR3 DNA reads TGTGCCAGCAGCCAAGAACGGCGGCCGAACAAAAACATTCAGTACTTC. The chain has TRBV4-2 and TRBJ2-4; no clear D gene. The germline gives CDR1 LGHNA, CDR2 YNFKEQ. This CDR3 region has 16 residues. V lost 0 bases, J lost 3 bases, and 12 bases lay in between.

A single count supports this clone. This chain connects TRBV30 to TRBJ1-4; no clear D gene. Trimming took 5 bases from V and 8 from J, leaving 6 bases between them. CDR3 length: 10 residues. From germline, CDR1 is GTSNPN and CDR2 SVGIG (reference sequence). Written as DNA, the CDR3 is TGTGCCTGGGGGCCAGAAAAACTGTTTTTT. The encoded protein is CAWGPEKLFF.

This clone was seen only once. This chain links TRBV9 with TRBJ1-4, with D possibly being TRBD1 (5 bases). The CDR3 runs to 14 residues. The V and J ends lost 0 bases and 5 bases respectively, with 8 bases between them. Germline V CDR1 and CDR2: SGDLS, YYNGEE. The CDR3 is CASSVDRTNEKLFF. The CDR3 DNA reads TGTGCCAGCAGCGTAGACAGGACGAATGAAAAACTGTTTTTT.

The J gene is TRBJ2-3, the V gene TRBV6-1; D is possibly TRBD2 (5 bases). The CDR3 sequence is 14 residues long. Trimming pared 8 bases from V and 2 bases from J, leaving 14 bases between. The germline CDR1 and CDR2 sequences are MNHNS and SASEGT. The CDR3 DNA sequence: TGTGCCAGCTCCCCTGGAGGTCCCACAGATACGCAGTATTTT. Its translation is CASSPGGPTDTQYF.